This T cell receptor beta chain is from a study of T cell changes during pregnancy in multiple sclerosis. Data came from immunoSEQ multiplex PCR; TCRdb stores just in-frame clones and leaves some out. Among about 40,000 clones listed, 90% to 95% were seen once. Trimming stripped 6 bases from V and 10 bases from J, with 16 bases between. The CDR3 spans 11 residues. Germline CDR1 and CDR2: DFQATT and SNEGSKA (reference sequence). This TCR was recovered from a female donor with multiple sclerosis, enrolled in a pregnancy study. The V and J genes are TRBV20-1 and TRBJ2-7; weak D call: TRBD1 (6 bases). The sequences come from peripheral blood, collected in the third trimester of pregnancy. The CDR3 DNA reads TGCAGTGCCAGATTCAAACAGGGCCAGTACTTC. This encodes CSARFKQGQYF.